The 29 T cell receptor beta chains listed next were all sequenced from one sample in a study of blood T cell repertoires in COVID-19. The protocol was immunoSEQ multiplex PCR, while the TCRdb copy is restricted to in-frame clones and leaves out a portion. The sample lists around 700,000 clones, approximately 90% occurring once. The sequenced sample consisted of peripheral blood. The origin of the receptors is a woman aged 18-29 years with acute or convalescent COVID-19.

The chain uses TRBV21-1 and TRBJ1-2; the table's D call, TRBD1, was not checked against the DNA. TRBV21-1 is noted as a pseudogene. The CDR3 contains 11 residues. The CDR3 is CASSKEGGYTF. The CDR3 DNA reads as TGTGCCAGCAGCAAAGAGGGGGGCTACACCTTC.

This clone was picked up a small number of times. The J gene is TRBJ1-1, the V gene TRBV7-9; D gene unclear. The CDR3 length is 12 residues. V lost 7 bases and J lost 1, with 7 bases in between. Germline V gives CDR1 SEHNR, CDR2 FQNEAQ (reference sequence). Here the CDR3 reads CASTPENTEAFF. The CDR3 DNA reads TGTGCCAGCACCCCAGAGAACACTGAAGCTTTCTTT.

CDR3 sequence: CASSEARQGAQFF. The CDR3 nucleotides read TGTGCCAGCAGTGAAGCCCGACAGGGGGCCCAGTTCTTC. The V and J genes are TRBV2 and TRBJ2-1; 10 bases agree with TRBD1. CDR1 SNHLY and CDR2 FYNNEI come from the germline V gene. V lost 0 bases, J lost 13 bases, and 3 bases stayed unmatched. This CDR3 is built from 13 residues.

The J gene is TRBJ1-2, the V gene TRBV28; weak D call: TRBD1 (6 bases). V lost 5 bases to trimming and J lost 7 bases, with 23 bases between them. Germline CDR1 is MDHEN and CDR2 is SYDVKM. This CDR3 region has 16 residues. CDR3 amino acids: CASSRQRGRTIGGYTF. CDR3 DNA: TGTGCCAGCAGTCGGCAGCGGGGGCGTACTATCGGTGGCTACACCTTC.

The gene calls are TRBV9 and TRBJ1-2, with a tentative D call TRBD1 (5 bases). This CDR3 is 14 amino acids long. Trimming took off 4 bases at V and 4 bases at J, with 14 bases between the two ends. Germline CDR1 reads SGDLS; CDR2 reads YYNGEE. The chain's CDR3 is CASSPQGGTYGYTF. The CDR3 DNA is TGTGCCAGCAGCCCCCAGGGAGGTACCTATGGCTACACCTTC. The entire variable domain, with the rest obtained from reference TRBV9 and TRBJ1-2, is as follows: DSGVTQTPKHLITATGQRVTLRCSPRSGDLSVYWYQQSLDQGLQFLIQYYNGEERAKGNILERFSAQQFPDLHSELNLSSLELGDSALYFCASSPQGGTYGYTFGSGTRLTVV.

A remark on this clone: This same CDR3 is encoded by further DNA sequences in the sample. The chain recombines TRBV9 with TRBJ1-2, with a weak D call TRBD1 (6 bases). Germline V gene lookup returns CDR1 SGDLS and CDR2 YYNGEE. This CDR3 is 13 amino acids long. Trimming left V 5 bases short and J 4 bases short, with 12 bases between. CDR3 nucleotide sequence: TGTGCCAGCAGTGCCCAGGGGTCCTATGGCTACACCTTC. This codes for CASSAQGSYGYTF.

To note about this clone: Different DNA sequences within this sample yield the same CDR3. The CDR3 spells CASSDRGNTEAFF. CDR3 bases: TGTGCCAGCAGTGATAGGGGGAACACTGAAGCTTTCTTT. This chain links TRBV6-1 with TRBJ1-1; tentative D call: TRBD1 (5 bases). The CDR3 is made up of 13 amino acids. Germline assignment: CDR1 MNHNS and CDR2 SASEGT. Deletions cut 3 bases from V and 1 base from J, with 6 bases between.

The chain has TRBV25-1 and TRBJ2-4; the D gene is possibly TRBD1 (6 bases). The CDR3 consists of 16 residues. V lost 3 bases, J lost 2 bases, and 14 bases lay in between. Per germline, CDR1 MGHDK and CDR2 SYGVNS. CDR3 residues: CASSDPGEYTKNIQYF. For the CDR3, the DNA is TGTGCCAGCAGTGACCCAGGGGAATATACCAAAAACATTCAGTACTTC.

The chain has TRBV27 and TRBJ1-1; weak D call: TRBD1 (6 bases). V was clipped by 5 bases and J by 0 bases, with 13 bases between them. This CDR3 is 15 amino acids long. CDR1 is MNHEY and CDR2 is SMNVEV in the germline V gene (reference sequence). Written as DNA, the CDR3 is TGTGCCAGCAGTCCGAAGACAGGAATGAACACTGAAGCTTTCTTT. Its translation: CASSPKTGMNTEAFF.

J is TRBJ1-2 and V is TRBV24-1; D unresolved. CDR1 and CDR2 from the germline V gene are KGHDR and SFDVKD. This CDR3 contains 13 residues. The V gene lost 0 bases and the J gene lost 8 bases, with 9 bases spanning the gap. The CDR3 region has the DNA TGTGCCACCAGTGATTTGCGTCAGGCGGGCTACACCTTC. Protein: CATSDLRQAGYTF.

In this sample, this clone turned up once. This chain links TRBV27 with TRBJ1-2, with D uncertain. The germline V and J ends were trimmed by 0 bases and 3 bases, with 11 bases remaining between them. The CDR3 covers 15 residues. In germline, CDR1 is MNHEY, CDR2 SMNVEV (reference sequence). The CDR3 nucleotides are TGTGCCAGCAGTTTATCCCCAGGATCCCACTATGGCTACACCTTC. Encoded protein: CASSLSPGSHYGYTF.

The CDR3 sequence is CASTSGPSSLYEQYF. CDR3 nucleotides: TGTGCCAGCACTTCAGGTCCTTCATCTTTATACGAGCAGTACTTC. J is TRBJ2-7 and V is TRBV9, with D uncertain. CDR1 is SGDLS and CDR2 is YYNGEE in the germline V gene. The V end lost 6 bases, the J end lost 4 bases, and 20 bases lay between the germline ends. The CDR3 has 15 residues. Looking up the rest from reference TRBV9 and TRBJ2-7 gives the full variable domain: DSGVTQTPKHLITATGQRVTLRCSPRSGDLSVYWYQQSLDQGLQFLIQYYNGEERAKGNILERFSAQQFPDLHSELNLSSLELGDSALYFCASTSGPSSLYEQYFGPGTRLTVT.

The chain couples TRBV7-9 to TRBJ2-3, with 12 bases aligning to TRBD2. CDR3 length equals 15 residues. The germline CDR1 and CDR2 sequences are SEHNR and FQNEAQ (reference sequence). The V gene end was trimmed by 8 bases and the J gene end by 2 bases; junction bases not matched to a gene: 5. In nucleotides, the CDR3 is TGTGCCAGCGGACGGACTAGCGGGGACACAGATACGCAGTATTTT. This codes for CASGRTSGDTDTQYF.

This chain connects TRBV10-3 to TRBJ1-1; D gene ambiguous. Trimming removed 10 bases from V and 1 base from J, with 16 bases in between. The CDR3 spans 14 residues. Germline V lookup: CDR1 ENHRY, CDR2 SYGVKD. CDR3 coding DNA: TGTGCCACCGCGCCCTTAATTGAGAACACTGAAGCTTTCTTT. Residues: CATAPLIENTEAFF.

V and J are TRBV24-1 and TRBJ2-1; 7 bases agree with TRBD1. The CDR3 extends over 16 amino acids. The germline gives CDR1 KGHDR, CDR2 SFDVKD. Trimming at V came to 1 base and at J to 10 bases, leaving 12 bases not matched to a gene. The CDR3 sequence is CATSDFPRDRRREQFF. The DNA of the CDR3 is TGTGCCACCAGTGATTTTCCCCGGGACAGAAGGCGGGAGCAGTTCTTC.

This rearrangement joins TRBV9 to TRBJ1-3; D uncertain. The CDR3 extends over 14 amino acids. Germline V gene sequence: CDR1 SGDLS, CDR2 YYNGEE. Trimming removed 6 bases from V and 3 bases from J, with 13 bases in between. The DNA of the CDR3 is TGTGCCAGCACTCGAGGGTTGTATGGAAACACCATATATTTT. Translation: CASTRGLYGNTIYF.

J is TRBJ2-7 and V is TRBV12-3 or TRBV12-4; no clear D. The CDR3 loop spans 12 amino acids. V lost 5 bases, J lost 2 bases, and 7 bases lay in between. The DNA for the CDR3 is TGTGCCAGCAGTCTCCAGACCTACGAGCAGTACTTC. It encodes CASSLQTYEQYF.

The rearrangement uses TRBV30 and TRBJ2-7; D might be TRBD1 (7 bases). This CDR3 has 11 amino acids. Trimming shortened V by 5 bases and J by 6 bases, and 11 bases separated the two germline ends. Germline-derived CDR1 and CDR2 are GTSNPN and SVGIG (reference sequence). The CDR3 DNA follows: TGTGCCTGGCACAGGGGAGGCGAGCAGTACTTC. It specifies CAWHRGGEQYF.

The chain uses TRBV7-4 and TRBJ2-3; 7 bases match TRBD2. Trimming took 8 bases from V and 1 from J; bases not matched to a gene: 12. From germline, CDR1 is SGHVT and CDR2 SQSDAQ. The CDR3 spans 16 residues. CDR3: CASAPPKRGGTDTQYF. Here the CDR3 DNA reads TGTGCCAGCGCCCCCCCAAAGCGGGGAGGCACAGATACGCAGTATTTT. Using reference TRBV7-4 and TRBJ2-3 for the parts outside the CDR3, the full variable domain is GAGVSQSPRYKVAKRGRDVALRCDSISGHVTLYWYRQTLGQGSEVLTYSQSDAQRDKSGRPSGRFSAERPERSVSTLKIQRTEQGDSAVYLCASAPPKRGGTDTQYFGPGTRLTVL.

V and J are TRBV3-1 (or the pseudogene TRBV3-2) and TRBJ1-1; perhaps TRBD1 as D (5 bases). This CDR3 is 14 amino acids long. From germline, CDR1 is LGHDT and CDR2 YNNKEL (reference sequence). V gave up 4 bases and J gave up 1 base, with 10 bases separating them. DNA for the CDR3: TGTGCCAGCAGCCTCCCCGGGGGGAACACTGAAGCTTTCTTT. Translating it yields CASSLPGGNTEAFF.

In this sample, this clone turned up a few times. J is TRBJ2-1 and V is TRBV5-1, with D uncertain. The CDR3 is 14 residues long. Germline CDR1 is SGHRS and CDR2 is YFSETQ. V was pared by 7 bases and J by 3 bases, with 14 bases between. The CDR3 DNA reads as TGCGCCAGCCGTACCAGAATATACTACAATGAGCAGTTCTTC. Translating gives CASRTRIYYNEQFF.

This clone has just a few counts. The J gene is TRBJ1-2, the V gene TRBV15, with D hard to call. Trimming cost V 2 bases and J 8 bases, with 12 bases left between them. This CDR3 comprises 13 residues. Germline V CDR1 and CDR2: LNHNV, YYDKDF (reference sequence). CDR3 sequence: CATSRNSREGYTF. The CDR3 DNA reads TGTGCCACCAGCAGAAATAGTAGGGAGGGCTACACCTTC.

V gene TRBV3-1 (or the pseudogene TRBV3-2) combines with J gene TRBJ1-2; D is possibly TRBD1 (6 bases). Trimming cost V 4 bases and J 3 bases, with 9 bases left between them. The germline gives CDR1 LGHDT, CDR2 YNNKEL (reference sequence). There are 13 residues in the CDR3. The CDR3 sequence: CASSLPGDYGYTF. The CDR3 DNA reads TGTGCCAGCAGCCTCCCAGGGGACTATGGCTACACCTTC.

This clone has more than one count but fewer than ten. This chain links TRBV13 with TRBJ1-1; 7 nucleotides match TRBD1. V was clipped by 9 bases and J by 0 bases; unmatched bases: 10. Looked up from germline, CDR1 is PRHDT and CDR2 is FYEKMQ (reference sequence). This CDR3 has 15 amino acids. CDR3 nucleotides: TGTGCCAGTTGCGGTCAGACAGGGCTGAACACTGAAGCTTTCTTT. It codes for CASCGQTGLNTEAFF.

The chain is built from TRBV18 and TRBJ2-7, with a tentative D call TRBD2 (6 bases). This CDR3 has 17 residues. V was shortened by 1 base and J by 5 bases, with 21 bases between the two germline ends. In germline, CDR1 is KGHSH, CDR2 LQKENI. CDR3 bases: TGTGCCAGCTCACCACAGGGAGGAAGGAGTATCTTGGACGAGCAGTACTTC. This gives the protein CASSPQGGRSILDEQYF.

The V and J genes are TRBV3-1 (or the pseudogene TRBV3-2) and TRBJ2-1, with D perhaps matching TRBD2 (5 bases). This CDR3 is 15 amino acids long. The V end lost 2 bases, the J end lost 1 base, and 9 bases lay between the germline ends. Germline CDR1 reads LGHDT; CDR2 reads YNNKEL (reference sequence). Here the CDR3 reads CASSQYGESYNEQFF. The CDR3, as DNA: TGTGCCAGCAGCCAATACGGGGAATCCTACAATGAGCAGTTCTTC.

This clone was seen only a few times. The V and J genes are TRBV5-6 and TRBJ2-7, with a possible D match to TRBD1 (6 bases). From germline, CDR1 is SGHDT and CDR2 YYEEEE. This CDR3 has 12 residues. Trimming removed 6 bases at V and 5 bases at J, with 12 bases between. The CDR3 protein is CASTLGGNEQYF. The CDR3 region has the DNA TGTGCCAGCACCCTAGGGGGTAACGAGCAGTACTTC.

V and J are TRBV14 and TRBJ1-2; 7 bases line up with TRBD1. Germline assignment: CDR1 SGHDN and CDR2 FVKESK. V gave up 4 bases and J gave up 5 bases; unmatched junction bases: 10. The CDR3 has 15 residues. The CDR3 region is CASSPLGGQVYGYTF. The DNA for the CDR3 is TGTGCCAGCAGCCCCCTCGGCGGACAGGTGTATGGCTACACCTTC.

The chain couples TRBV4-3 to TRBJ2-3; D gene unclear. Per the germline V gene, CDR1 is LGHNA and CDR2 is YSLEER. The CDR3 sequence is 12 residues long. Between the trimmed V and J ends, which lost 5 bases and 4 bases, there was a span of 7 bases. CDR3: CASSFFADTQYF. The CDR3 coding sequence is TGCGCCAGCAGCTTTTTCGCAGATACGCAGTATTTT.